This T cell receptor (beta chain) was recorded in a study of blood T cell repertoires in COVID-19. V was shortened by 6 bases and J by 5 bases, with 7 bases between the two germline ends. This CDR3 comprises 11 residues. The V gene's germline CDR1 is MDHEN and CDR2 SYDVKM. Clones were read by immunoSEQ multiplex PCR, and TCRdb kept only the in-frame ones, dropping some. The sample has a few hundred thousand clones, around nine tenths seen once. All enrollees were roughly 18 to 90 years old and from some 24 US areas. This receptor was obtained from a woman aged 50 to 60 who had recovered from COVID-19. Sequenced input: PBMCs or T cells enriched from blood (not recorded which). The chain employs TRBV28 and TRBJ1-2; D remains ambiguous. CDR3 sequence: CASSAQYGYTF. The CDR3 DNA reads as TGTGCCAGCAGCGCACAATATGGCTACACCTTC.